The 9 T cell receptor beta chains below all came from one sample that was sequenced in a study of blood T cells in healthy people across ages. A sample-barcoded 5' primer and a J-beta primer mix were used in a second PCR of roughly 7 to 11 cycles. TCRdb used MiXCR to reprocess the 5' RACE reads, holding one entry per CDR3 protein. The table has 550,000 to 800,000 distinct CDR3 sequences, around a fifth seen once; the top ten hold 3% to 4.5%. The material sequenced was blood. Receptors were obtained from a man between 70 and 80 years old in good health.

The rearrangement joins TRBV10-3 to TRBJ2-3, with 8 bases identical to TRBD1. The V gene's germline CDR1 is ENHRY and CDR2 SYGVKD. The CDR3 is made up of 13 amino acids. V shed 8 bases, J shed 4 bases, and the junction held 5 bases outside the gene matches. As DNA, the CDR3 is TGTGCCATCGGACAGGGAGGCGCAGATACGCAGTATTTT. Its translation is CAIGQGGADTQYF.

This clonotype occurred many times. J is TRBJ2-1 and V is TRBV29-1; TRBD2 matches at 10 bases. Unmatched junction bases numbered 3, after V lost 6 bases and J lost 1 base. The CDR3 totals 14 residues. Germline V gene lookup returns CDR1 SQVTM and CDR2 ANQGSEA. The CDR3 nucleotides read TGCAGCGTGGAGCGGGAGGGATCCTACAATGAGCAGTTCTTC. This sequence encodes CSVEREGSYNEQFF.

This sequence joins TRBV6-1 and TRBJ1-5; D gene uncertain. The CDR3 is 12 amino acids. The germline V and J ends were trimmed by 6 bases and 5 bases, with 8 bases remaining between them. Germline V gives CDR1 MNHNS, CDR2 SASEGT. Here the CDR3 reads CASSPPYQPQHF. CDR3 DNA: TGTGCCAGCAGCCCGCCTTATCAGCCCCAGCATTTT.

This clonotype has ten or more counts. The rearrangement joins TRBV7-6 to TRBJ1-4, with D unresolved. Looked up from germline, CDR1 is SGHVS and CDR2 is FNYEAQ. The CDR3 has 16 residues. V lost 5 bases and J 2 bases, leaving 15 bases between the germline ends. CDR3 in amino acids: CASSTDGLATNEKLFF. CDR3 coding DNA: TGTGCCAGCAGCACGGACGGACTTGCGACTAATGAAAAACTGTTTTTT.

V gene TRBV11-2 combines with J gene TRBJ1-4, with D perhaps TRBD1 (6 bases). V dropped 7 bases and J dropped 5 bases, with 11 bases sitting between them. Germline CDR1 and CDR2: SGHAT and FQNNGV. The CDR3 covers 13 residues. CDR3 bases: TGTGCCAGCACCCTAGGGGGGAATGAAAAACTGTTTTTT. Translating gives CASTLGGNEKLFF.

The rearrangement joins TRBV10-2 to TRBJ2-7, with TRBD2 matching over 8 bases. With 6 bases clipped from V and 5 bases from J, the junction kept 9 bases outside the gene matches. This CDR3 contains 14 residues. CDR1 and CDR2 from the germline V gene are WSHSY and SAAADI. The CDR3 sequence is CASRPGAGVNEQYF. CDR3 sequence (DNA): TGCGCCAGCAGACCCGGAGCGGGAGTAAACGAGCAGTACTTC.

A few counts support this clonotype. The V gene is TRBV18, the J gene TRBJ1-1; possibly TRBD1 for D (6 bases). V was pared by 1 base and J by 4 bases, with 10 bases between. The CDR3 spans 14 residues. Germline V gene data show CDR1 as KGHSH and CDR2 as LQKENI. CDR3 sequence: CASSPRGLGTEAFF. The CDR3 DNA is TGTGCCAGCTCACCACGGGGGCTGGGCACTGAAGCTTTCTTT.

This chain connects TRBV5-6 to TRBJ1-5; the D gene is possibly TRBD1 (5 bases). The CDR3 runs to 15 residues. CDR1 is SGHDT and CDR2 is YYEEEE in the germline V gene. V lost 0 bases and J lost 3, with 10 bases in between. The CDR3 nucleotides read TGTGCCAGCAGCTTGGGGGGACGGAACAATCAGCCCCAGCATTTT. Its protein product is CASSLGGRNNQPQHF.

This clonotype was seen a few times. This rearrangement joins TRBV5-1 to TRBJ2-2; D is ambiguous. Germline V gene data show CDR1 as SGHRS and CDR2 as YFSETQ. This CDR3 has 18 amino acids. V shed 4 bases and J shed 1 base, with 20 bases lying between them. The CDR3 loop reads CASSQSFPQKRNTGELFF. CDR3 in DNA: TGCGCCAGCAGCCAATCCTTCCCCCAGAAGAGGAACACCGGGGAGCTGTTTTTT.